One sample yielded the 23 T cell receptor beta chains listed below, sequenced in a study of T cells in women clearing cervical HPV infection. Data came from immunoSEQ multiplex PCR; TCRdb stores just in-frame clones and leaves some out. The sample data list approximately 16,000 clones. The sequencing sample was made of blood buffy coat. Receptors originate from a woman between 18 and 69 years old with a cervical HPV16 infection that either progressed to CIN3+ or cleared (not recorded which).

Note on this clone: The sequence runs out 3 residues before the end of the CDR3; the remainder is reconstructed from the germline J gene. This chain joins TRBV10-3 and TRBJ1-5; D is perhaps TRBD1 (6 bases). The V gene lost 6 bases and the J gene lost 0 bases, with 15 bases spanning the gap. This CDR3 spans 16 amino acids. Germline V gene sequence: CDR1 ENHRY, CDR2 SYGVKD. The sequenced part of the CDR3 DNA is TGTGCCATCAGCGACCAGGACAGAGATAGCAATCAGCCC. Translating it yields CAISDQDRDSNQP. The entire CDR3 is CAISDQDRDSNQPQHF.

Partial CDR3 DNA: TGCAGTGCTAGAGAAGGGACTAATTGGGCTGGC. Translating gives CSAREGTNWAG. In full, the CDR3 reads CSAREGTNWAGYTF. The V gene is TRBV20-1, the J gene TRBJ1-2, with a tentative D call TRBD1 (5 bases). The read ends 3 residues shy of where the CDR3 ends; the end is completed using the germline J gene. CDR3 length: 14 amino acids. The germline V gene encodes CDR1 DFQATT and CDR2 SNEGSKA (reference sequence). With 0 bases removed from V and 7 bases from J, the gap between germline ends came to 15 bases.

To note about this clone: The sequenced fragment ends 3 residues before the CDR3 boundary, so the rest is inferred from the germline J gene. J is TRBJ1-2 and V is TRBV20-1; D remains ambiguous. This CDR3 contains 11 residues. The V and J ends lost 6 bases and 2 bases respectively, with 7 bases between them. Germline V gives CDR1 DFQATT, CDR2 SNEGSKA (reference sequence). The CDR3 loop reads CSASGNYGYTF. The sequenced part of the CDR3 DNA is TGCAGTGCCAGCGGGAACTATGGC.

With regard to this clone: The read ends 3 residues before the CDR3 terminus; that terminus is restored from the germline J gene. This chain uses TRBV19 with TRBJ2-2; TRBD1 matches at 8 bases. The CDR3 contains 18 residues. CDR1 and CDR2 from the germline V gene are LNHDA and SQIVND (reference sequence). The CDR3 protein is CASTKDRVVTSGANVLFF. The DNA read from the CDR3 is TGTGCCAGTACCAAGGACAGGGTAGTAACCTCTGGGGCCAACGTG.

Comments on this clone: The read terminates 3 residues before the CDR3 end, so the remaining end is supplied by the germline J gene. The V and J genes are TRBV6-2 or TRBV6-3 and TRBJ1-1; TRBD1 matches at 9 bases. Per the germline V gene, CDR1 is MNHEY and CDR2 is SVGEGT. The V segment lost 11 bases and the J segment 0 bases; nucleotides outside the gene matches: 10. The CDR3 is 15 amino acids. CDR3 sequence reads: CAGARQGGMNTEAFF. The sequenced part of the CDR3 DNA is TGTGCCGGGGCGAGACAGGGGGGAATGAACACTGAA.

Comments on this clone: The read terminates 3 residues ahead of where the CDR3 ends, so the germline J gene completes it. The J gene is TRBJ2-1, the V gene TRBV7-2, with a possible D match to TRBD1 (6 bases). Deletions cut 5 bases from V and 8 bases from J, with 10 bases between. The CDR3 sequence is 12 residues long. CDR1 and CDR2 from the germline V gene are SGHTA and FQGNSA. The CDR3 DNA, read in part, is TGTGCCAGCAGCCCCACAGGGTATGAG. This codes for CASSPTGYE. The entire CDR3 protein is CASSPTGYEQFF.

Worth noting for this clone: The CDR3 end is not reached by the read, which stops 3 residues before it; the germline J gene fills it in. The chain couples TRBV20-1 to TRBJ2-3; TRBD2 matches 10 bases. V lost 6 bases to trimming and J lost 3 bases; unmatched junction nucleotides: 3. The germline V gene has CDR1 DFQATT and CDR2 SNEGSKA (reference sequence). The CDR3 sequence is 13 residues long. CDR3 DNA, as far as it was read: TGCAGTGCAAGCGGGAGGGAAACAGATACG. It specifies CSASGRETDT. The complete CDR3 protein is CSASGRETDTQYF.

Notes on this clone: With the read ending 3 residues before the CDR3 end, the germline J gene is used to fill in that end. The rearrangement uses TRBV10-1 and TRBJ2-3; TRBD2 matches 10 bases. V lost 5 bases and J lost 1; bases outside the gene matches: 12. The CDR3 spans 18 residues. The germline CDR1 and CDR2 sequences are WNHNN and SYGVQD (reference sequence). The chain's CDR3 is CASSPLTSGRLRTDTQYF. CDR3 DNA, as far as it was read: TGCGCCAGCAGTCCCTTGACTAGCGGGCGGCTACGCACAGATACG.

A remark on this clone: From the germline J gene comes the end of the CDR3, since the read stops 3 residues before it. The chain recombines TRBV19 with TRBJ1-5; D is ambiguous. The CDR3 is 13 residues long. The germline gives CDR1 LNHDA, CDR2 SQIVND (reference sequence). Trimming took 6 bases from V and 1 from J, leaving 7 bases between them. Incomplete CDR3 DNA: TGTGCCAGTAGCTCCAGGAGCAATCAGCCC. Its protein product is CASSSRSNQP. The full CDR3 sequence reads CASSSRSNQPQHF. The full variable domain, completed using reference TRBV19 and TRBJ1-5, is DGGITQSPKYLFRKEGQNVTLSCEQNLNHDAMYWYRQDPGQGLRLIYYSQIVNDFQKGDIAEGYSVSREKKESFPLTVTSAQKNPTAFYLCASSSRSNQPQHFGDGTRLSIL.

As concerns this clone: The CDR3 end falls 3 residues outside the read, so it is completed with the germline J gene. This chain links TRBV6-9 with TRBJ2-3, with TRBD2 identical over 7 bases. CDR3 length: 20 amino acids. V shed 5 bases, J shed 2 bases, and the junction held 22 bases outside the gene matches. In germline, CDR1 is MNHGY, CDR2 SVAAGI. Partial CDR3 DNA: TGTGCCAGCAGTAAACCACACTTAAGCGGGACCCTTCCATCCACAGATACG. The encoded protein is CASSKPHLSGTLPSTDT. The full CDR3 reads CASSKPHLSGTLPSTDTQYF.

Points on this clone: The CDR3 extends 3 residues past the end of the read, so its final part is completed from the germline J gene. The chain uses TRBV10-2 and TRBJ1-5, with D unclear. The germline V gene has CDR1 WSHSY and CDR2 SAAADI. CDR3 length: 13 amino acids. Trimming cost V 5 bases and J 0 bases, with 5 bases left between them. CDR3 region: CASSPYSNQPQHF. CDR3 bases read: TGCGCCAGCAGTCCGTATAGCAATCAGCCC.

Comment on this clone: The CDR3 is cut off 3 residues early in the read; its end comes from the germline J gene. The chain has TRBV20-1 and TRBJ2-3, with 8 bases matching TRBD2. The CDR3 sequence is 15 residues long. The V gene's germline CDR1 is DFQATT and CDR2 SNEGSKA (reference sequence). With V trimmed by 0 bases and J by 2 bases, 4 bases remained unmatched. CDR3 DNA (partial): TGCAGTGCTAGAGATATGGGACTAGTCACAGATACG. As protein: CSARDMGLVTDT. The whole CDR3 protein reads CSARDMGLVTDTQYF.

A remark on this clone: The read terminates 3 residues ahead of where the CDR3 ends, so the germline J gene completes it. This chain links TRBV7-9 with TRBJ1-2; D may be TRBD1 (5 bases). Germline V gives CDR1 SEHNR, CDR2 FQNEAQ (reference sequence). The CDR3 is 12 residues long. CDR3: CASSSDSYDYTF. The DNA read from the CDR3 is TGTGCCAGCAGCTCAGACAGCTACGAC.

Concerning this clone itself: The read ends 3 residues before the CDR3 terminus; that terminus is restored from the germline J gene. The rearrangement links TRBV5-6 to TRBJ2-7; possibly TRBD2 for D (6 bases). The CDR3 is made up of 15 amino acids. CDR1 SGHDT and CDR2 YYEEEE come from the germline V gene. Trimming shortened V by 5 bases and J by 4 bases, and 19 bases separated the two germline ends. CDR3 DNA, as far as it was read: TGTGCCAGCAGTGCCTGGGAGGCCGGGGGATACGAG. Protein sequence: CASSAWEAGGYE. The whole CDR3 protein reads CASSAWEAGGYEQYF.

In regard to this clone: With the read ending 3 residues before the CDR3 end, the germline J gene is used to fill in that end. The genes are TRBV2 and TRBJ1-4; 8 bases are a match to TRBD1. The CDR3 is made up of 14 amino acids. Trimming removed 4 bases from V and 5 bases from J; junction bases left unmatched: 3. The germline CDR1 and CDR2 sequences are SNHLY and FYNNEI. Incomplete CDR3 DNA: TGTGCCAGCAGTGCAGGGGGCAAGAATGAAAAA. Translation: CASSAGGKNEK. From start to end, the CDR3 is CASSAGGKNEKLFF. Full variable domain (missing parts from reference TRBV2 and TRBJ1-4): EPEVTQTPSHQVTQMGQEVILRCVPISNHLYFYWYRQILGQKVEFLVSFYNNEISEKSEIFDDQFSVERPDGSNFTLKIRSTKLEDSAMYFCASSAGGKNEKLFFGSGTQLSVL.

Worth noting for this clone: The read ends 3 residues shy of where the CDR3 ends; the end is completed using the germline J gene. V and J are TRBV7-2 and TRBJ2-3; the D gene is possibly TRBD2 (7 bases). Germline V CDR1 and CDR2: SGHTA, FQGNSA. V was shortened by 5 bases and J by 4 bases, with 16 bases between the two germline ends. The CDR3 spans 15 residues. Incomplete CDR3 DNA: TGTGCCAGCAGCGAATGGGGGGGCGGGTCAGATACG. It translates to CASSEWGGGSDT. The entire CDR3 protein is CASSEWGGGSDTQYF.

To note about this clone: The read finishes 3 residues shy of the CDR3 end, and the germline J gene is used to complete it. V gene TRBV24-1 combines with J gene TRBJ2-7; D unclear. V lost 5 bases and J 6 bases, leaving 13 bases between the germline ends. The CDR3 is made up of 13 amino acids. Germline assignment: CDR1 KGHDR and CDR2 SFDVKD. The covered CDR3 bases are TGTGCCACCAGTGGGTCGGGTTTGTCCGAG. Translating it yields CATSGSGLSE. The entire CDR3 sequence reads CATSGSGLSEQYF.

Concerning this clone: The CDR3 is cut off 3 residues early in the read; its end comes from the germline J gene. The rearrangement uses TRBV19 and TRBJ2-7; no clear D gene. This CDR3 contains 11 residues. Trimming took off 5 bases at V and 2 bases at J, with 4 bases between the two ends. Germline V gene data show CDR1 as LNHDA and CDR2 as SQIVND (reference sequence). The sequenced part of the CDR3 DNA is TGTGCCAGTAGTCCTACCTACGAG. It codes for CASSPTYE. The entire CDR3 sequence reads CASSPTYEQYF.

Points on this clone: Read data end 3 residues before the CDR3 end; the end is taken from the germline J gene. The J gene is TRBJ2-2, the V gene TRBV7-3; possible D gene TRBD1, 5 bases. Germline-derived CDR1 and CDR2 are SGHTA and FQGTGA. The CDR3 covers 17 residues. The part of the CDR3 DNA that was read is TGTGCCAGCAGCCCTACAAACACAGCCTCTGGGGCCAACGTG. This codes for CASSPTNTASGANV. The CDR3, in full, reads CASSPTNTASGANVLFF.

With regard to this clone: The DNA ends 3 residues before the CDR3 does, and the rest of the CDR3 is filled in from the germline J gene. The chain couples TRBV7-2 to TRBJ2-1, with 9 bases aligning to TRBD2. The CDR3 consists of 15 residues. Germline V gene lookup returns CDR1 SGHTA and CDR2 FQGNSA. V lost 2 bases and J lost 8; bases outside the gene matches: 7. Partial CDR3 DNA: TGTGCCAGCAGCTTAACCAGCGGGGGGCCCCATGAG. Its translation: CASSLTSGGPHE. The complete CDR3 sequence is CASSLTSGGPHEQFF.

Remarks on this clone: With the read ending 3 residues before the CDR3 end, the germline J gene is used to fill in that end. This rearrangement joins TRBV7-9 to TRBJ2-3; perhaps TRBD2 as D (6 bases). This CDR3 comprises 15 residues. Per the germline V gene, CDR1 is SEHNR and CDR2 is FQNEAQ (reference sequence). CDR3 bases read: TGTGCCAGCAGCTTAGATCTAGCGCCTCAAGAGACG. Translating gives CASSLDLAPQET. The entire CDR3 sequence reads CASSLDLAPQETQYF.

Comment on this clone: The read stops 3 residues short of the end of the CDR3; the missing end is completed from the germline J gene. The chain links TRBV18 to TRBJ1-1, with D hard to call. The germline V and J ends were trimmed by 3 bases and 2 bases, with 7 bases remaining between them. This CDR3 has 13 amino acids. Germline V gene sequence: CDR1 KGHSH, CDR2 LQKENI. CDR3 bases read: TGTGCCAGCTCACCCGACATTAACACTGAA. It yields the protein CASSPDINTE. In full, the CDR3 is CASSPDINTEAFF. Drawing the rest from reference TRBV18 and TRBJ1-1, the complete variable domain is NAGVMQNPRHLVRRRGQEARLRCSPMKGHSHVYWYRQLPEEGLKFMVYLQKENIIDESGMPKERFSAEFPKEGPSILRIQQVVRGDSAAYFCASSPDINTEAFFGQGTRLTVV.

A remark on this clone: The read gets to within 3 residues of the CDR3 end, and the germline J gene fills in the rest. The gene calls are TRBV7-9 and TRBJ1-1; tentatively, D is TRBD1 (5 bases). The CDR3 runs 13 residues. The germline V gene encodes CDR1 SEHNR and CDR2 FQNEAQ (reference sequence). The CDR3 loop is CASNLDTAVKAFF. The part of the CDR3 DNA that was read is TGTGCCAGCAACCTGGACACGGCGGTTAAA.